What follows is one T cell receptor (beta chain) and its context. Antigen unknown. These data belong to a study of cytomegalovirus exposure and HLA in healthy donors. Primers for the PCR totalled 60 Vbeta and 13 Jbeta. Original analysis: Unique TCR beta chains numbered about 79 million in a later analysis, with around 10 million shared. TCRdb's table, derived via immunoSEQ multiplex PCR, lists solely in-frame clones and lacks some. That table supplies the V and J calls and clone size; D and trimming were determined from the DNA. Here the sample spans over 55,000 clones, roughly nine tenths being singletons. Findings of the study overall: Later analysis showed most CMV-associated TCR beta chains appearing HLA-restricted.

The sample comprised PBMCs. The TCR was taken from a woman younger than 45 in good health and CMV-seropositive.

CDR3 in DNA: TGTGCCACCAGCAGAGTGAGTCAGCCCCAGCATTTT. Protein: CATSRVSQPQHF. J is TRBJ1-5 and V is TRBV15; no clear D. Trimming left V 1 base short and J 6 bases short, with 4 bases between. CDR1 LNHNV and CDR2 YYDKDF come from the germline V gene (reference sequence). The CDR3 is 12 residues long.